The table lists the clone carrying this T cell receptor (beta chain) with a few counts. This record comes from a study of T cells in Graves' hyperthyroidism and ophthalmopathy. Germline-derived CDR1 and CDR2 are SGHRS and YFSETQ. Trimming removed 6 bases from V and 2 bases from J; junction bases left unmatched: 8. This CDR3 comprises 15 residues. TCR beta CDR3 sequences were amplified from RNA transcripts. The TCR CDR3 was amplified in a first-round RT-PCR using the HTBI primer set. TCRdb used MiXCR to reprocess the multiplex PCR reads, holding one entry per CDR3 protein. The sample lists about 250,000 distinct CDR3 sequences; about 20% were seen once.

The sample comprised blood. J is TRBJ2-1 and V is TRBV5-1, with 7 positions matching TRBD2. This clonotype originated in a man aged 30 to 39 with Graves' ophthalmopathy. CDR3 in amino acids: CASTLGGGTYNEQFF. The CDR3 DNA sequence: TGCGCCAGCACATTGGGGGGGGGGACCTACAATGAGCAGTTCTTC.